What follows are 10 T cell receptor beta chains derived from one specimen sequenced in a study of blood T cell repertoires in COVID-19. Clones were sequenced by immunoSEQ multiplex PCR, and TCRdb holds only the in-frame ones, with some missing. The sample holds more than 150,000 clones; about 88% are singletons and the top ten take under 2.5%. Sequencing used peripheral blood. Source of these receptors: a man aged 65 to 85 with active or convalescent COVID-19.

This clone was detected once. The genes are TRBV5-8 and TRBJ2-3; 9 bases are a match to TRBD1. J was trimmed by 0 bases and V by 3 bases; bases with no gene match: 8. This CDR3 has 17 amino acids. Germline loops: CDR1 SGHTS, CDR2 YDEGEE. DNA of the CDR3: TGTGCCAGCAGCTCAGGGACAGGGCGAACTAGCACAGATACGCAGTATTTT. Encoded protein: CASSSGTGRTSTDTQYF.

This clone came up once. This sequence joins TRBV28 and TRBJ1-2; D not resolved. The length of the CDR3 is 13 residues. The V gene's germline CDR1 is MDHEN and CDR2 SYDVKM. Trimming took off 3 bases at V and 5 bases at J, with 10 bases between the two ends. The CDR3 protein is CASSLNSLYGYTF. Here the CDR3 DNA reads TGTGCCAGCAGTTTGAACAGTCTTTATGGCTACACCTTC.

This clone was seen just once. The chain has TRBV12-2 and TRBJ2-5; the table assigns TRBD2, which was not confirmed against the DNA. TRBV12-2 is a listed pseudogene. CDR3 size: 18 residues. The chain's CDR3 is CASRLDPPSRAGQETQYF. The CDR3 nucleotides are TGTGCAAGTCGCTTAGACCCACCATCGAGGGCAGGTCAAGAGACCCAGTACTTC.

This clone showed up just once. The J gene is TRBJ1-2, the V gene TRBV5-6; 8 nucleotides agree with TRBD1. From germline, CDR1 is SGHDT and CDR2 YYEEEE. This CDR3 spans 14 amino acids. Trimming at V came to 4 bases and at J to 6 bases, leaving 8 bases not matched to a gene. CDR3 region: CASSPRPTGDGYTF. The CDR3 DNA is TGTGCCAGCAGCCCTCGCCCGACAGGGGATGGCTACACCTTC.

This clone was recorded only once. The sample has other DNA sequences that encode this CDR3 too. This chain uses TRBV9 with TRBJ1-6; possible D gene TRBD1, 5 bases. CDR1 and CDR2 from the germline V gene are SGDLS and YYNGEE. The V end was cut by 2 bases, the J end by 5 bases, with 8 bases between. There are 14 residues in the CDR3. As DNA, the CDR3 is TGTGCCAGCAGCGTTGGGGGGGATAATTCACCCCTCCACTTT. Its translation: CASSVGGDNSPLHF.

V is TRBV6-2 or TRBV6-3 and J is TRBJ2-1; D might be TRBD1 (5 bases). This CDR3 comprises 14 residues. Trimming shortened V by 5 bases and J by 8 bases, and 16 bases separated the two germline ends. Germline CDR1 reads MNHEY; CDR2 reads SVGEGT. DNA for the CDR3: TGTGCCAGCAGTCGATCCCAAGGGGTCGATGAGCAGTTCTTC. Its translation is CASSRSQGVDEQFF.

This clone came up once. The rearrangement links TRBV5-5 to TRBJ2-3; weak D call: TRBD2 (6 bases). This CDR3 has 13 amino acids. Germline V gives CDR1 SGHKS, CDR2 YYEKEE (reference sequence). The V gene lost 5 bases and the J gene lost 4 bases, with 11 bases spanning the gap. The CDR3 sequence: CASSPGGSDTQYF. The DNA for the CDR3 is TGTGCCAGCAGTCCAGGAGGGTCAGATACGCAGTATTTT.

The chain links TRBV3-1 (or the pseudogene TRBV3-2) to TRBJ2-5, with D tentatively TRBD2 (6 bases). CDR3 length: 14 residues. Looked up from germline, CDR1 is LGHDT and CDR2 is YNNKEL (reference sequence). Trimming pared 0 bases from V and 5 bases from J, leaving 10 bases between. CDR3 bases: TGTGCCAGCAGCCAAGAGCGACTAGGGGAGACCCAGTACTTC. Translation gives CASSQERLGETQYF.

This clone appeared a single time. This chain uses TRBV2 with TRBJ2-7; 8 positions match TRBD2. Germline V CDR1 and CDR2: SNHLY, FYNNEI. The V gene end was trimmed by 5 bases and the J gene end by 5 bases; junction bases not matched to a gene: 5. The CDR3 runs 13 residues. CDR3 in amino acids: CASSNGGANEQYF. The CDR3 nucleotides are TGTGCCAGCAGTAACGGGGGGGCCAACGAGCAGTACTTC.

The rearrangement uses TRBV2 and TRBJ2-2; 7 nucleotides align to TRBD2. Germline-derived CDR1 and CDR2 are SNHLY and FYNNEI. The CDR3 contains 15 residues. V was clipped by 4 bases and J by 5 bases; unmatched bases: 7. This chain's CDR3 is CASSVGQGGTGELFF. The DNA for the CDR3 is TGTGCCAGCAGTGTTGGGCAGGGAGGGACCGGGGAGCTGTTTTTT.